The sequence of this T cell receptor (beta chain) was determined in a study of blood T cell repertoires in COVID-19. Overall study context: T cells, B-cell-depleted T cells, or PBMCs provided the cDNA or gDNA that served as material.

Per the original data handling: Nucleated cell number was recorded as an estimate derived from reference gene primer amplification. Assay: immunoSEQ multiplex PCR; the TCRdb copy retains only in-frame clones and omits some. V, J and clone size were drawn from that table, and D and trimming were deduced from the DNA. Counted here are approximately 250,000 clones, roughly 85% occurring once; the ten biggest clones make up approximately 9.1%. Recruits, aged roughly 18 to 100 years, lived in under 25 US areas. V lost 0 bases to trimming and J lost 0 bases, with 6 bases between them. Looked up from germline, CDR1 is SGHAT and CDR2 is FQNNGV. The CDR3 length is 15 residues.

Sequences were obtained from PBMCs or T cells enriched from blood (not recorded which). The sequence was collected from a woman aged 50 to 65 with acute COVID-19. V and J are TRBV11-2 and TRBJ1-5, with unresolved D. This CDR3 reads CASSLDRGSNQPQHF. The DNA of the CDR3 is TGTGCCAGCAGCTTAGATCGGGGTAGCAATCAGCCCCAGCATTTT.